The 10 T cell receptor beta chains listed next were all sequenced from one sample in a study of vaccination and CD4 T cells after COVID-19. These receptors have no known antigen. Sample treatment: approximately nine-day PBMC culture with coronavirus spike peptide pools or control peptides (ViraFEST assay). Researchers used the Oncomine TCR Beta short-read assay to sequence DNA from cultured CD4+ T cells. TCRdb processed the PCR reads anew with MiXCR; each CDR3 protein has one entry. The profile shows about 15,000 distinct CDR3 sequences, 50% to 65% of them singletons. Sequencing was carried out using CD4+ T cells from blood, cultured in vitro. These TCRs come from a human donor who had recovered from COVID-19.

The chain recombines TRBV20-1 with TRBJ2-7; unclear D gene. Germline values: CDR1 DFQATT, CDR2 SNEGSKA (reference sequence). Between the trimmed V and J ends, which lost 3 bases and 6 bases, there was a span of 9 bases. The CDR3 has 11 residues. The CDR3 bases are TGCAGTGCTAGTTCAGGAGTCGAGCAGTACTTC. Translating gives CSASSGVEQYF.

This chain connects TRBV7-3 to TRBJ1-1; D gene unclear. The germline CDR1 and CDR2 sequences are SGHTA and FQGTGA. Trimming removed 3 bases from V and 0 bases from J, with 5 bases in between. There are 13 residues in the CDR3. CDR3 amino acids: CASSFTVNTEAFF. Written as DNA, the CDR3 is TGTGCCAGCAGCTTCACAGTGAACACTGAAGCTTTCTTT. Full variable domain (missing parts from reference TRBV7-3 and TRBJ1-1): GAGVSQTPSNKVTEKGKYVELRCDPISGHTALYWYRQSLGQGPEFLIYFQGTGAADDSGLPNDRFFAVRPEGSVSTLKIQRTERGDSAVYLCASSFTVNTEAFFGQGTRLTVV.

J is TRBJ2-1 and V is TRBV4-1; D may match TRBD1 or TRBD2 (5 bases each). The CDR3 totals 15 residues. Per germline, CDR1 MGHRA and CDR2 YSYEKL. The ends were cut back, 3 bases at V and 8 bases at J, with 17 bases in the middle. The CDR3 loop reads CASSHTGSSGDEQFF. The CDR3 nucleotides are TGCGCCAGCAGCCATACAGGATCCAGCGGCGATGAGCAGTTCTTC.

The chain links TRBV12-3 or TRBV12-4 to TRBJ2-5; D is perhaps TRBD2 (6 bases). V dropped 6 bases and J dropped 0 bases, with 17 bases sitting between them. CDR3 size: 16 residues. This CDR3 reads CASRFSGTGNQETQYF. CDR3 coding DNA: TGTGCCAGCAGGTTCTCGGGGACTGGCAACCAAGAGACCCAGTACTTC.

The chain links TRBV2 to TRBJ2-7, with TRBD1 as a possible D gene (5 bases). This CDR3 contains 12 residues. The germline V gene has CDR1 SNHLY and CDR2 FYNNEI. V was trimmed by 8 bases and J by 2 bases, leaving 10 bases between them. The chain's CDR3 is CASDSFTYEQYF. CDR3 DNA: TGTGCCAGCGACAGTTTCACCTACGAGCAGTACTTC.

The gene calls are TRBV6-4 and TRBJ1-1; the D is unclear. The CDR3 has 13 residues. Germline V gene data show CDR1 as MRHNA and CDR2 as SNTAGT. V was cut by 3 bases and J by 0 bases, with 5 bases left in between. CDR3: CASSEAMNTEAFF. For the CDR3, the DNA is TGTGCCAGCAGTGAAGCCATGAACACTGAAGCTTTCTTT.

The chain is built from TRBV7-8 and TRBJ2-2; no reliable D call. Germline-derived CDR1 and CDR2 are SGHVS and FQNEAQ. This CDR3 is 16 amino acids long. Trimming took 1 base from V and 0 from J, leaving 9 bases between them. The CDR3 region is CASSLVVVANTGELFF. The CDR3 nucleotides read TGTGCCAGCAGCTTAGTTGTGGTAGCGAACACCGGGGAGCTGTTTTTT.

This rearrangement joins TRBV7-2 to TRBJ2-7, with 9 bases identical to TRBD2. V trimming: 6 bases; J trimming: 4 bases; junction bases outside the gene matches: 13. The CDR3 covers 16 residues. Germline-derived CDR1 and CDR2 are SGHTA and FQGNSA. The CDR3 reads CASRFARYSGRYEQYF. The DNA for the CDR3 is TGTGCCAGCAGATTCGCCCGTTATAGCGGGAGATACGAGCAGTACTTC. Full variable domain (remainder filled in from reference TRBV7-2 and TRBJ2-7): GAGVSQSPSNKVTEKGKDVELRCDPISGHTALYWYRQSLGQGLEFLIYFQGNSAPDKSGLPSDRFSAERTGGSVSTLTIQRTQQEDSAVYLCASRFARYSGRYEQYFGPGTRLTVT.

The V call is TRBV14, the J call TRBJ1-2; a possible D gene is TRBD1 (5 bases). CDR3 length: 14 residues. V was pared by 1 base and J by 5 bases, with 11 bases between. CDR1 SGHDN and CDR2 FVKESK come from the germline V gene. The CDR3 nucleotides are TGTGCCAGCAGCCAAGTAGGGACCGCGTATGGCTACACCTTC. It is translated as CASSQVGTAYGYTF. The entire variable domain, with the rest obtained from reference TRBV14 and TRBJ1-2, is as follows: EAGVTQFPSHSVIEKGQTVTLRCDPISGHDNLYWYRRVMGKEIKFLLHFVKESKQDESGMPNNRFLAERTGGTYSTLKVQPAELEDSGVYFCASSQVGTAYGYTFGSGTRLTVV.

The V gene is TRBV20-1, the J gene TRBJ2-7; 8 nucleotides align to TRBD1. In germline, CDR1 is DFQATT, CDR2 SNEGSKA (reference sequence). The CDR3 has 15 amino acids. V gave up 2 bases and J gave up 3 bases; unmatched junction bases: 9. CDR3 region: CSARRGQGRVYEQYF. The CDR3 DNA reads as TGCAGTGCTAGACGAGGACAGGGAAGGGTCTACGAGCAGTACTTC.